The entry below gives a single TCR beta chain sequence along with its context. The record originates from a study of blood T cell repertoires in COVID-19. Study information: Some COVID-19 samples were acute and others convalescent; all came from the United States, Italy and Spain. PBMCs, B-cell-depleted T cells, or T cells were the source of the cDNA or gDNA that made up the material.

Original processing notes: Reference gene primers were amplified, and this amplification served to estimate nucleated cell counts. Produced via immunoSEQ multiplex PCR; TCRdb's table is partial and in-frame only. The D gene and trimming were derived from the DNA, and the V and J assignments and clone size from that table. Here the sample spans more than 110,000 clones, around 80% being singletons. CDR1 and CDR2 (germline): SQVTM, ANQGSEA. Trimming cost V 2 bases and J 3 bases, with 17 bases left between them. The CDR3 extends over 15 amino acids. The chain has TRBV29-1 and TRBJ2-7, with D perhaps matching TRBD1 (7 bases). This receptor was obtained from a man aged 55 to 69 with acute or convalescent COVID-19. Sequencing was performed on peripheral blood. CDR3: CSVESGRQGGYEQYF. As DNA, the CDR3 is TGCAGCGTTGAAAGTGGTCGGCAGGGGGGCTACGAGCAGTACTTC.